Listed below are T cell receptor beta chains from one sample, sequenced in a study of blood T cell repertoires in COVID-19. The assay was immunoSEQ multiplex PCR, and TCRdb's table has in-frame clones only and misses some. Of 240,000 or so clones in the sample, over 80% were seen once. The specimen was PBMCs or T cells enriched from blood (not recorded which). The receptors originated from a man aged 50 to 60 who had been exposed to COVID-19. The CDR3 runs from the conserved cysteine through the conserved F or W. The order of the fields is J gene, D gene, clone size, V gene, CDR3 protein, CDR3 DNA. A D gene is named only where the DNA matches it firmly. Clone sizes are given selectively: once, few, many, or a class where the clone is expanded.

TRBJ2-1	TRBD2	-	TRBV10-2	CASTAQLAGGNEQFF	TGCGCCAGCACCGCCCAGCTAGCGGGGGGGAATGAGCAGTTCTTC
TRBJ1-6	-	-	TRBV6-5	CASSSVQGRSPLHF	TGTGCCAGCAGTTCCGTACAGGGTCGGTCACCCCTCCACTTT
TRBJ1-4	-	-	TRBV6-5	CASSRQVLYEKLFF	TGTGCCAGCAGCCGACAAGTTCTTTATGAAAAACTGTTTTTT
TRBJ1-2	-	-	TRBV2	CATQENYGYTF	TGTGCCACACAGGAGAACTATGGCTACACCTTC
TRBJ2-1	-	few	TRBV10-3	CAISRDINYNEQFF	TGTGCCATCAGCAGGGACATAAACTACAATGAGCAGTTCTTC
TRBJ1-6	TRBD1	-	TRBV18	CASSGTEFNSPLHF	TGTGCCAGCTCAGGGACAGAGTTTAATTCACCCCTCCACTTT
TRBJ1-1	TRBD1	-	TRBV28	CASTGTGMNTEAFF	TGTGCCAGCACTGGGACAGGGATGAACACTGAAGCTTTCTTT
TRBJ2-5	-	-	TRBV10-3	CAISEPQETQYF	TGTGCCATCAGTGAGCCTCAAGAGACCCAGTACTTC
TRBJ1-5	-	-	TRBV3-1/TRBV3-2	CASSQAWGDQPQHF	TGTGCCAGCAGCCAGGCGTGGGGGGATCAGCCCCAGCATTTT
TRBJ1-6	TRBD1	-	TRBV5-1	CASSLTGADNSPLHF	TGCGCCAGCAGCTTAACAGGGGCGGACAATTCACCCCTCCACTTT
TRBJ1-4	TRBD1	-	TRBV28	CASSPGTGTGDEKLFF	TGTGCCAGCAGTCCTGGAACCGGGACAGGGGACGAAAAACTGTTTTTT
TRBJ2-1	TRBD2	once	TRBV7-8	CASSSYRLAGEKSEQFF	TGTGCCAGCAGCTCCTATCGACTAGCGGGAGAAAAGAGTGAGCAGTTCTTC
TRBJ1-2	-	-	TRBV12-5	CASASEKNYGYTF	TGTGCTAGTGCCTCGGAGAAGAACTATGGCTACACCTTC
TRBJ2-5	-	-	TRBV9	CASSVKGGGETQYF	TGTGCCAGCAGCGTAAAAGGGGGAGGGGAGACCCAGTACTTC
TRBJ1-6	TRBD1	-	TRBV30	CAWQTGGNSPLHF	TGTGCCTGGCAGACAGGGGGAAATTCACCCCTCCACTTT
TRBJ1-2	TRBD1	-	TRBV6-5	CASSYSGGRYGYTF	TGTGCCAGCAGTTACTCAGGGGGCCGCTATGGCTACACCTTC
TRBJ2-2	-	-	TRBV27	CASSLLPGTGELFF	TGTGCCAGCAGTTTATTGCCAGGCACCGGGGAGCTGTTTTTT
TRBJ1-4	-	-	TRBV6-6	CASLVARTNEKLFF	TGTGCCAGCCTTGTTGCTCGGACTAATGAAAAACTGTTTTTT
TRBJ1-2	-	-	TRBV2	CASSEQAPYGYTF	TGTGCCAGCAGTGAACAGGCCCCCTATGGCTACACCTTC
TRBJ2-5	-	-	TRBV4-1	CASSQDIQETQYF	TGCGCCAGCAGCCAAGATATACAAGAGACCCAGTACTTC
TRBJ1-1	TRBD1	-	TRBV5-1	CASSPWTGYTEAFF	TGCGCCAGCAGCCCGTGGACAGGGTACACTGAAGCTTTCTTT
TRBJ1-3	TRBD1	-	TRBV5-1	CASSSGNVGGQGGGGNTIYF	TGCGCCAGCAGCTCGGGCAACGTCGGCGGACAGGGAGGGGGTGGAAACACCATATATTTT
TRBJ2-2	-	-	TRBV11-2	CASSLRGRGTGELFF	TGTGCCAGCAGCTTACGAGGAAGAGGCACCGGGGAGCTGTTTTTT
TRBJ2-7	TRBD1	-	TRBV7-9	CASSPGTGVLSYEQYF	TGTGCCAGCAGCCCCGGGACAGGGGTGCTCTCCTACGAGCAGTACTTC
TRBJ1-5	-	once	TRBV5-6	CASSRAGVSNQPQHF	TGTGCCAGCAGCCGGGCAGGGGTGAGCAATCAGCCCCAGCATTTT
TRBJ1-1	-	-	TRBV5-1	CASSLDSLNTEAFF	TGCGCCAGCAGCTTAGACAGCCTGAACACTGAAGCTTTCTTT
TRBJ1-1	-	once	TRBV10-1	CASSEAGGSHAFF	TGCGCCAGCAGTGAGGCGGGGGGTTCGCATGCTTTCTTT
TRBJ2-1	TRBD2	-	TRBV28	CASGTSGGYNEQFF	TGTGCCAGCGGAACTAGCGGGGGCTACAATGAGCAGTTCTTC
TRBJ2-3	TRBD2	-	TRBV11-2	CASSPWTSGRTDTQYF	TGTGCCAGCAGCCCCTGGACTAGCGGGCGCACAGATACGCAGTATTTT
TRBJ2-5	TRBD2	few	TRBV7-9	CASSSGTSGYQETQYF	TGTGCCAGCAGTTCTGGCACTAGCGGGTACCAAGAGACCCAGTACTTC
TRBJ1-6	TRBD1	-	TRBV12-5	CASGPTGPNSPLHF	TGTGCTAGTGGTCCGACAGGGCCCAATTCACCCCTCCACTTT
TRBJ1-5	-	-	TRBV19	CASSMRVRAGNQPQHF	TGTGCCAGTAGTATGAGGGTCCGGGCAGGCAATCAGCCCCAGCATTTT
TRBJ1-1	TRBD1	-	TRBV5-1	CASSTGTGQTEAFF	TGCGCCAGCAGCACTGGGACAGGGCAAACTGAAGCTTTCTTT
TRBJ1-5	-	-	TRBV6-1	CASSEAQQGSQPQHF	TGTGCCAGCAGTGAAGCGCAACAGGGCAGTCAGCCCCAGCATTTT
TRBJ1-2	TRBD1	-	TRBV28	CASSLVPGQGWGGYTF	TGTGCCAGCAGCTTAGTACCGGGACAGGGTTGGGGTGGCTACACCTTC
TRBJ1-6	-	-	TRBV6-5	CASSYSTIDSPLHF	TGTGCCAGCAGTTACTCGACTATCGATTCACCCCTCCACTTT
TRBJ2-6	-	-	TRBV5-6	CASSFGISSGANVLTF	TGTGCCAGCAGCTTCGGGATAAGCTCTGGGGCCAACGTCCTGACTTTC
TRBJ1-2	TRBD1	-	TRBV27	CASSLTRTGGLRGGYTF	TGTGCCAGCAGTTTGACCCGGACAGGGGGGCTTAGAGGTGGCTACACCTTC
TRBJ2-5	-	-	TRBV3-1/TRBV3-2	CASSRRNPASHETQYF	TGTGCCAGCAGCCGAAGAAACCCCGCTAGCCACGAGACCCAGTACTTC
TRBJ2-3	-	-	TRBV5-1	CASSLTYTDTQYF	TGCGCCAGCAGCTTAACCTACACAGATACGCAGTATTTT
TRBJ2-2	-	-	TRBV19	CASSIVGAGELFF	TGTGCCAGTAGTATCGTAGGGGCCGGGGAGCTGTTTTTT
TRBJ2-1	TRBD2	-	TRBV5-1	CASSPSGRYNEQFF	TGCGCCAGCAGTCCTAGCGGCCGCTACAATGAGCAGTTCTTC
TRBJ1-1	-	-	TRBV2	CASSVGGSTTEAFF	TGTGCCAGCAGTGTGGGGGGGTCCACCACTGAAGCTTTCTTT
TRBJ2-2	-	-	TRBV14	CASSQGSRTFFNTGELFF	TGTGCCAGCAGCCAAGGTAGCAGAACTTTCTTTAACACCGGGGAGCTGTTTTTT
TRBJ1-4	TRBD1	-	TRBV28	CASRLNSGTGNEKLFF	TGTGCCAGCAGACTAAACTCTGGGACAGGAAATGAAAAACTGTTTTTT
TRBJ2-3	TRBD2	-	TRBV5-1	CASSSGGGTDTQYF	TGCGCCAGCAGTTCCGGGGGGGGCACAGATACGCAGTATTTT
TRBJ1-1	TRBD1	-	TRBV5-1	CASSSQGAEAFF	TGCGCCAGCAGCTCACAGGGGGCTGAAGCTTTCTTT
TRBJ2-4	-	once	TRBV27	CASTPNIQYF	TGTGCCAGCACCCCGAACATTCAGTACTTC
TRBJ2-3	TRBD2	-	TRBV7-2	CASSLGGLAGGLSDTQYF	TGTGCCAGCAGCTTAGGGGGACTAGCGGGAGGTCTTTCAGATACGCAGTATTTT
TRBJ1-4	-	-	TRBV27	CASSSYRVEKLFF	TGTGCCAGCAGTTCGTACAGGGTAGAAAAACTGTTTTTT
TRBJ2-2	-	-	TRBV6-5	CASSYAASRYTGELFF	TGTGCCAGCAGTTACGCCGCTAGCCGGTACACCGGGGAGCTGTTTTTT
TRBJ2-1	-	-	TRBV27	CASRWDTYNEQFF	TGTGCCAGCAGATGGGACACCTACAATGAGCAGTTCTTC